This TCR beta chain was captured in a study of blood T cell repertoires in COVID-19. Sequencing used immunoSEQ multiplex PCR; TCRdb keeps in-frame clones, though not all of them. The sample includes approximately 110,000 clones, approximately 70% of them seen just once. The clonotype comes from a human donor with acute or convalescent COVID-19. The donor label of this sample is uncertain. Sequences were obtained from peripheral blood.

The CDR3 DNA follows: TGTGCCAGCTCACCCCCCACGGGGGGGCTCGACGAGCAGTACTTC. This codes for CASSPPTGGLDEQYF. The V and J genes are TRBV18 and TRBJ2-7, with 8 bases aligning to TRBD2. V gave up 3 bases and J gave up 5 bases; unmatched junction bases: 9. The CDR3 has 15 amino acids. Per germline, CDR1 KGHSH and CDR2 LQKENI.